This T cell receptor beta chain was obtained from a study of blood T cell repertoires in COVID-19. In the study overall: Both acute and convalescent COVID-19 samples were obtained from the United States, Italy and Spain. T cells, B-cell-depleted T cells, or PBMCs supplied cDNA or gDNA.

Per the authors' pipeline: Reference gene primer amplification yielded estimated nucleated cell counts. TCRdb's copy holds only in-frame clones and misses some; the assay was immunoSEQ multiplex PCR. V and J calls and clone size are those listed in that table; D and trimming were worked out from the DNA. The repertoire holds about 220,000 clones, 80% seen once, with roughly 13% in the top ten. Specimen: peripheral blood. This receptor was identified in a human donor in a cohort sampled during active COVID-19.

The CDR3 bases are TGTGCCAGCAGCCCAGACGCCCGGGGAACTGAAGCTTTCTTT. This encodes CASSPDARGTEAFF. The gene calls are TRBV7-9 and TRBJ1-1; unclear D gene. Germline V gene data show CDR1 as SEHNR and CDR2 as FQNEAQ (reference sequence). Trimming cost V 5 bases and J 5 bases, with 15 bases left between them. There are 14 residues in the CDR3.